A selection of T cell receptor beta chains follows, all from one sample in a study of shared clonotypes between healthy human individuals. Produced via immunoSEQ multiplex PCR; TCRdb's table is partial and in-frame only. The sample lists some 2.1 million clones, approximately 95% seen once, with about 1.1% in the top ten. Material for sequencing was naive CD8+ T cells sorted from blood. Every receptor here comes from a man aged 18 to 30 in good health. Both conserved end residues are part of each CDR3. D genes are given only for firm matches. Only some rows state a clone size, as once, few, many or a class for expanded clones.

CDR3 DNA: TGTGCCAGCAGCTTAGAGTACCAAGAGACCCAGTACTTC
CDR3 protein: CASSLEYQETQYF
V gene: TRBV11-3
J gene: TRBJ2-5
clone size: .
D gene: .

CDR3 DNA: TGTGCCAGCAGTTCGGGAGCCGATAACTATGGCTACACCTTC
CDR3 protein: CASSSGADNYGYTF
V gene: TRBV28
J gene: TRBJ1-2
clone size: .
D gene: .

CDR3 DNA: TGTGCCAGCAGCCGAGCGGTTGGGGACACTGAAGCTTTCTTT
CDR3 protein: CASSRAVGDTEAFF
V gene: TRBV7-9
J gene: TRBJ1-1
clone size: .
D gene: .

CDR3 DNA: TGTGCCAGCAGCGCGACAGGCTATGGCTACACCTTC
CDR3 protein: CASSATGYGYTF
V gene: TRBV9
J gene: TRBJ1-2
clone size: once
D gene: .

CDR3 DNA: TGTGCCAGCAGCGTCACCGGGACGGCGGACGAGCAGTACTTC
CDR3 protein: CASSVTGTADEQYF
V gene: TRBV9
J gene: TRBJ2-7
clone size: .
D gene: .

CDR3 DNA: TGTGCCAGCAGTTTATCGAGGCACACTGAAGCTTTCTTT
CDR3 protein: CASSLSRHTEAFF
V gene: TRBV27
J gene: TRBJ1-1
clone size: .
D gene: .

CDR3 DNA: TGTGCCAGCAGTACTGAACCGGGACAGAGCTCCTACGAGCAGTACTTC
CDR3 protein: CASSTEPGQSSYEQYF
V gene: TRBV2
J gene: TRBJ2-7
clone size: once
D gene: TRBD1

CDR3 DNA: TGTGCCAGTAGTCCCACACAGGGGGCGTTGGACACTGAAGCTTTCTTT
CDR3 protein: CASSPTQGALDTEAFF
V gene: TRBV19
J gene: TRBJ1-1
clone size: .
D gene: TRBD1

CDR3 DNA: TGCGCCGAACACCCAGGGGTACATGGCTACACCTTC
CDR3 protein: CAEHPGVHGYTF
V gene: TRBV5-1
J gene: TRBJ1-2
clone size: .
D gene: .

CDR3 DNA: TGTGCCAGCAGTTTATCGCCAGGGATGAACACTGAAGCTTTCTTT
CDR3 protein: CASSLSPGMNTEAFF
V gene: TRBV27
J gene: TRBJ1-1
clone size: .
D gene: .

CDR3 DNA: TGTGCCAGCAGTTACTTCGGGGGCGGAACCGGGGAGCTGTTTTTT
CDR3 protein: CASSYFGGGTGELFF
V gene: TRBV6-5
J gene: TRBJ2-2
clone size: .
D gene: .

CDR3 DNA: TGTGCCAGCAGTTTATCCAGGGGTCCGTACGAGCAGTACTTC
CDR3 protein: CASSLSRGPYEQYF
V gene: TRBV28
J gene: TRBJ2-7
clone size: .
D gene: .

CDR3 DNA: TGTGCCTCGGCAGGGGATGGCGCTGAAGCTTTCTTT
CDR3 protein: CASAGDGAEAFF
V gene: TRBV5-4
J gene: TRBJ1-1
clone size: .
D gene: .

CDR3 DNA: TGTGCCAGCAGCTCTCGGACAGGGGACGAAAAACTGTTTTTT
CDR3 protein: CASSSRTGDEKLFF
V gene: TRBV11-3
J gene: TRBJ1-4
clone size: .
D gene: TRBD1

CDR3 DNA: TGTGCCAGCAGCGCACGTATCGGACAGGTGAATTCTCCAGATACGCAGTATTTT
CDR3 protein: CASSARIGQVNSPDTQYF
V gene: TRBV7-9
J gene: TRBJ2-3
clone size: .
D gene: TRBD1

CDR3 DNA: TGTGCCAGCAGTTTATCAGGGGCGAGCAATCAGCCCCAGCATTTT
CDR3 protein: CASSLSGASNQPQHF
V gene: TRBV28
J gene: TRBJ1-5
clone size: .
D gene: .

CDR3 DNA: TGTGCCAGCAGTGAATGGGGCTATTCCTACGAGCAGTACTTC
CDR3 protein: CASSEWGYSYEQYF
V gene: TRBV6-1
J gene: TRBJ2-7
clone size: .
D gene: .

CDR3 DNA: TGTGCCAGCAGTTACTACGGGACTAAGCAAGAGACCCAGTACTTC
CDR3 protein: CASSYYGTKQETQYF
V gene: TRBV6-5
J gene: TRBJ2-5
clone size: .
D gene: TRBD2

CDR3 DNA: TGTGCCAGCAGCTTCCGGGCTAACTATGGCTACACCTTC
CDR3 protein: CASSFRANYGYTF
V gene: TRBV5-8
J gene: TRBJ1-2
clone size: .
D gene: .

CDR3 DNA: TGCGCCAGCACTGTAGTATCAGGGCGGGACACTGAAGCTTTCTTT
CDR3 protein: CASTVVSGRDTEAFF
V gene: TRBV5-1
J gene: TRBJ1-1
clone size: once
D gene: .

CDR3 DNA: TGCGCCAGCAGTGAGTCCCTCCACGAGCAGTACTTC
CDR3 protein: CASSESLHEQYF
V gene: TRBV10-2
J gene: TRBJ2-7
clone size: .
D gene: .

CDR3 DNA: TGTGCCAGCAGTGAACCCAGCGGGGGAGGAGATACGCAGTATTTT
CDR3 protein: CASSEPSGGGDTQYF
V gene: TRBV2
J gene: TRBJ2-3
clone size: once
D gene: TRBD2

CDR3 DNA: TGTGCCAGCAGTTTCCAGGGATCTTCCTACGAGCAGTACTTC
CDR3 protein: CASSFQGSSYEQYF
V gene: TRBV27
J gene: TRBJ2-7
clone size: .
D gene: .

CDR3 DNA: TGCGCCAGCAGCCAAGATCGCGGGAGGGCCCGGGATGAGCAGTTCTTC
CDR3 protein: CASSQDRGRARDEQFF
V gene: TRBV4-3
J gene: TRBJ2-1
clone size: .
D gene: TRBD2

CDR3 DNA: TGTGCCAGCAGCTTGGGCGGGGCGGAGGAGACCCAGTACTTC
CDR3 protein: CASSLGGAEETQYF
V gene: TRBV5-6
J gene: TRBJ2-5
clone size: .
D gene: .

CDR3 DNA: TGTGCCACCCAAAAGGACCCCAGCTCTGGGGCCAACGTCCTGACTTTC
CDR3 protein: CATQKDPSSGANVLTF
V gene: TRBV18
J gene: TRBJ2-6
clone size: .
D gene: .

CDR3 DNA: TGTGCCATCAGTCCCGCGGGAGGGGTCACAGATACGCAGTATTTT
CDR3 protein: CAISPAGGVTDTQYF
V gene: TRBV10-3
J gene: TRBJ2-3
clone size: .
D gene: TRBD2

CDR3 DNA: TGTGCCAGCAGCTCCGAAAAGCGTGAAGCTTTCTTT
CDR3 protein: CASSSEKREAFF
V gene: TRBV7-9
J gene: TRBJ1-1
clone size: .
D gene: .

CDR3 DNA: TGTGCCAGCAGCTCCCCCCAAAATGAGCAGTTCTTC
CDR3 protein: CASSSPQNEQFF
V gene: TRBV7-9
J gene: TRBJ2-1
clone size: once
D gene: .

CDR3 DNA: TGCGCCAGCAGCCAAGATCTCCGGACAGATTATGGCTACACCTTC
CDR3 protein: CASSQDLRTDYGYTF
V gene: TRBV4-1
J gene: TRBJ1-2
clone size: .
D gene: .

CDR3 DNA: TGCAGCGTTGAATCGAATCCGGAGACCCAGTACTTC
CDR3 protein: CSVESNPETQYF
V gene: TRBV29-1
J gene: TRBJ2-5
clone size: .
D gene: .

CDR3 DNA: TGCGCCAGCAGCGATGGGTTTGATGGCTACACCTTC
CDR3 protein: CASSDGFDGYTF
V gene: TRBV4-1
J gene: TRBJ1-2
clone size: .
D gene: .

CDR3 DNA: TGTGCCAGCAGCGTGGGACCGAACACTGAAGCTTTCTTT
CDR3 protein: CASSVGPNTEAFF
V gene: TRBV9
J gene: TRBJ1-1
clone size: .
D gene: .

CDR3 DNA: TGTGCCAGCAGTACCGGGGACATACCCTACGAGCAGTACTTC
CDR3 protein: CASSTGDIPYEQYF
V gene: TRBV6-1
J gene: TRBJ2-7
clone size: .
D gene: .

CDR3 DNA: TGCGCCAGCAGCCAAGAGGGGACAGGGGGCCAAGAGACCCAGTACTTC
CDR3 protein: CASSQEGTGGQETQYF
V gene: TRBV4-1
J gene: TRBJ2-5
clone size: once
D gene: TRBD1

CDR3 DNA: TGTGCCAGCAGTTATGGACCCGACCGGCAGTACTTC
CDR3 protein: CASSYGPDRQYF
V gene: TRBV28
J gene: TRBJ2-7
clone size: .
D gene: .

CDR3 DNA: TGCGCCAGCAGTGTCGGTCCCTACGAGCAGTACTTC
CDR3 protein: CASSVGPYEQYF
V gene: TRBV10-2
J gene: TRBJ2-7
clone size: once
D gene: .

CDR3 DNA: TGTGCCAGCAGCTCCGGACTAGCGGGCGCAAGCTCCTACAATGAGCAGTTCTTC
CDR3 protein: CASSSGLAGASSYNEQFF
V gene: TRBV7-8
J gene: TRBJ2-1
clone size: .
D gene: TRBD2

CDR3 DNA: TGCGCCAGCAGTGAACTAGCGGGAGTCACCGGGGAGCTGTTTTTT
CDR3 protein: CASSELAGVTGELFF
V gene: TRBV10-1
J gene: TRBJ2-2
clone size: .
D gene: TRBD2

CDR3 DNA: TGTGCCAGCAGCTTGTTGCTAGCGGGGGTCTACGAGCAGTACTTC
CDR3 protein: CASSLLLAGVYEQYF
V gene: TRBV5-6
J gene: TRBJ2-7
clone size: once
D gene: TRBD2

CDR3 DNA: TGTGCCAGCAGCTTAACCTCAGCGGGAAGGTACCAAGAGACCCAGTACTTC
CDR3 protein: CASSLTSAGRYQETQYF
V gene: TRBV7-9
J gene: TRBJ2-5
clone size: .
D gene: TRBD2

CDR3 DNA: TGTGCCAGCAGTAACAGTGAGCAGTTCTTC
CDR3 protein: CASSNSEQFF
V gene: TRBV6-6
J gene: TRBJ2-1
clone size: .
D gene: .

CDR3 DNA: TGTGCCAGCAGTTTTCGTCTCGTCCTCAGGGGGCGCAATCTCTATGGCTACACCTTC
CDR3 protein: CASSFRLVLRGRNLYGYTF
V gene: TRBV28
J gene: TRBJ1-2
clone size: .
D gene: TRBD1

CDR3 DNA: TGTGCCAGCAGCGTAGCGGCGCAAAGCGCAGATACGCAGTATTTT
CDR3 protein: CASSVAAQSADTQYF
V gene: TRBV9
J gene: TRBJ2-3
clone size: once
D gene: .

CDR3 DNA: TGTGCCAGCAGTCCCGCCCGGGACGCAAGCTCCTACGAGCAGTACTTC
CDR3 protein: CASSPARDASSYEQYF
V gene: TRBV27
J gene: TRBJ2-7
clone size: .
D gene: .

CDR3 DNA: TGTGCCAGCAGTCCGGGACTCCGGTACAATGAGCAGTTCTTC
CDR3 protein: CASSPGLRYNEQFF
V gene: TRBV27
J gene: TRBJ2-1
clone size: once
D gene: .

CDR3 DNA: TGTGCCAGCAGCCTAACGTATGGTGACACCGCCCATACGCAGTATTTT
CDR3 protein: CASSLTYGDTAHTQYF
V gene: TRBV7-9
J gene: TRBJ2-3
clone size: .
D gene: .